These 3 T cell receptor delta chains originate from one sample sequenced in a study of TRDV2 sequences in healthy donors. TCRdb re-called clones from the PCR reads via CATT. This repertoire shows over a thousand delta-chain clones, roughly 57% found once; its top ten account for around 20%. Sequencing was performed on Vd2+ gamma-delta T cells from blood. The receptors shown here come from a human donor in good health.

This clone was counted only a few times. V gene TRDV2 combines with J gene TRDJ1; D call uncertain. The V end was cut by 3 bases, the J end by 3 bases, with 22 bases between. Germline CDR1 GEAIGNYY, CDR2 EKD. This CDR3 has 17 amino acids. CDR3 protein: CACDPVGRGTRADKLIF. The CDR3 DNA sequence: TGTGCCTGTGACCCCGTAGGGCGGGGTACGAGGGCCGATAAACTCATCTTT.

The V and J genes are TRDV2 and TRDJ1, with 8 nucleotides matching TRDD3. Germline V gives CDR1 GEAIGNYY, CDR2 EKD. The CDR3 consists of 15 residues. The ends lost 0 bases at V and 0 bases at J; junction bases unmatched: 2. The DNA of the CDR3 is TGTGCCTGTGACACCCTGGGGGAGTACACCGATAAACTCATCTTT. Translation: CACDTLGEYTDKLIF.

V gene TRDV2 combines with J gene TRDJ1, with 7 bases identical to TRDD3. Per germline, CDR1 GEAIGNYY and CDR2 EKD. The CDR3 contains 15 residues. J gave up 0 bases and V 2 bases, and 5 bases lay outside the gene matches. Written as DNA, the CDR3 is TGTGCCTGTGACAGTCTGGGGGCTCACACCGATAAACTCATCTTT. The encoded protein is CACDSLGAHTDKLIF.